These 30 T cell receptor beta chains originate from one sample sequenced in a study of human T cells and chemical hapten exposure. TCRdb re-analysed the RACE reads in MiXCR, keeping a single row per CDR3 protein. This sample has around 60,000 distinct CDR3 sequences, with roughly 6.7% found just once. Time point of the sample: pre-sensitization, week 0. Stated treatment: therapeutic diphenylcyclopropenone sensitization with weekly scalp DPC. This specimen was whole blood, taken in connection with sensitization to the hapten diphenylcyclopropenone (DPC). All receptors derive from a woman under 40 with alopecia areata. Some clones in this sample may be carry-over from other donors' samples.

This clonotype was counted many times. Written as DNA, the CDR3 is TGCAGTGCCGCCCAACCGGGACGGGAGATTTGGACCCAGTACTTC. Amino acids: CSAAQPGREIWTQYF. This chain connects TRBV20-1 to TRBJ2-5, with D tentatively TRBD2 (6 bases). This CDR3 comprises 15 residues. V lost 6 bases, J lost 7 bases, and 24 bases lay in between. Germline V CDR1 and CDR2: DFQATT, SNEGSKA (reference sequence).

This clonotype has a count of ten or more. The chain has TRBV7-2 and TRBJ1-1; no definite D call. The V gene lost 2 bases and the J gene lost 3 bases, with 7 bases spanning the gap. Germline-derived CDR1 and CDR2 are SGHTA and FQGNSA. This CDR3 region has 13 residues. In nucleotides, the CDR3 is TGTGCCAGCAGCTTACCATGGGACACTGAAGCTTTCTTT. Translating gives CASSLPWDTEAFF.

In the case of this clonotype: Possible read error: a much larger clone is one base away. The chain couples TRBV29-1 to TRBJ2-3; D not resolved. Germline V lookup: CDR1 SQVTM, CDR2 ANQGSEA. This CDR3 region has 14 residues. The germline V and J ends were trimmed by 0 bases and 0 bases, with 7 bases remaining between them. The CDR3 DNA sequence: TGCAGCGTTGAAGATTGCGGAAGCACAGATACGCAGTATTTT. Its protein is CSVEDCGSTDTQYF.

This clonotype was observed at least ten times. The chain carries TRBV5-1 and TRBJ2-6; no firm D call. V lost 4 bases to trimming and J lost 0 bases, with 11 bases between them. This CDR3 has 16 amino acids. Germline values: CDR1 SGHRS, CDR2 YFSETQ. The CDR3 nucleotides read TGCGCCAGCAGCCCTCCAACGAACTCTGGGGCCAACGTCCTGACTTTC. Translation gives CASSPPTNSGANVLTF.

In its sample, this clonotype was seen many times. J is TRBJ2-1 and V is TRBV24-1; D unresolved. V was clipped by 1 base and J by 6 bases, with 3 bases between them. Germline CDR1 KGHDR, CDR2 SFDVKD. The CDR3 is 12 amino acids. The CDR3 loop reads CATSDFGNEQFF. CDR3 nucleotide sequence: TGTGCCACCAGTGATTTCGGCAATGAGCAGTTCTTC.

This clonotype was counted between two and nine times. This chain joins TRBV6-1 and TRBJ2-7, with 10 nucleotides matching TRBD1. The CDR3 contains 14 residues. Germline V gives CDR1 MNHNS, CDR2 SASEGT. The junction had 6 bases not matched to a gene; V was cut back by 4 bases and J by 6 bases. CDR3 in DNA: TGTGCCAGCAGTGCCGGGACAGGGGTCGGCGAGCAGTACTTC. This translates into CASSAGTGVGEQYF.

This clonotype was picked up many times. The V and J genes are TRBV10-3 and TRBJ2-6; D remains ambiguous. The ends were cut back, 6 bases at V and 0 bases at J, with 12 bases in the middle. CDR1 and CDR2 from the germline V gene are ENHRY and SYGVKD. This CDR3 region has 16 residues. The CDR3 protein is CAISPAAHSGANVLTF. CDR3 coding DNA: TGTGCCATCAGCCCCGCCGCCCACTCTGGGGCCAACGTCCTGACTTTC.

This clonotype has ten or more counts. The chain uses TRBV6-1 and TRBJ2-4, with 10 bases that match TRBD1. V shed 5 bases, J shed 0 bases, and the junction held 13 bases outside the gene matches. The CDR3 contains 19 residues. Germline values: CDR1 MNHNS, CDR2 SASEGT. CDR3 sequence (DNA): TGTGCCAGCAGTTCCTCGACAGGGGGCGTATCGGTAGCCAAAAACATTCAGTACTTC. Its translation is CASSSSTGGVSVAKNIQYF.

The genes are TRBV12-3 or TRBV12-4 and TRBJ2-5, with a possible D match to TRBD2 (5 bases). CDR3 length equals 15 residues. Trimming stripped 2 bases from V and 1 base from J, with 11 bases between. The CDR3 loop is CASSLIRGAQETQYF. The CDR3 DNA reads as TGTGCCAGCAGTTTAATACGGGGAGCCCAAGAGACCCAGTACTTC.

As for this clonotype: Its ends do not fully match the called genes, so a read error is possible. V usage is TRBV7-9 and J usage is TRBJ1-2; 10 bases are shared with TRBD1. The CDR3 extends over 16 amino acids. The germline gives CDR1 SEHNR, CDR2 FQNEAQ (reference sequence). This CDR3 is CASRGVGQGTGYDYTF. CDR3 coding DNA: TGTGCCAGCAGAGGAGTGGGACAGGGGACAGGTTATGACTACACCTTC.

The table lists this clonotype with many counts. The chain employs TRBV20-1 and TRBJ2-3, with D possibly being TRBD1 or TRBD2 (5 bases each). Trimming removed 1 base at V and 5 bases at J, with 10 bases between. The CDR3 runs 13 residues. Germline CDR1 reads DFQATT; CDR2 reads SNEGSKA (reference sequence). The CDR3 sequence is CSARAGGKDTQYF. Here the CDR3 DNA reads TGCAGTGCTAGAGCTGGGGGAAAAGATACGCAGTATTTT.

This clonotype was counted between two and nine times. CDR3 nucleotide sequence: TGCGCCAGCAGCTTTCCCCTAGCGGCGACGACCAACAATGAGCAGTTCTTC. It codes for CASSFPLAATTNNEQFF. This rearrangement joins TRBV5-1 to TRBJ2-1; TRBD2 agrees at 7 bases. The ends lost 2 bases at V and 5 bases at J; junction bases unmatched: 13. The CDR3 contains 17 residues. CDR1 is SGHRS and CDR2 is YFSETQ in the germline V gene.

This clonotype showed up many times. J is TRBJ1-1 and V is TRBV18; D perhaps matches TRBD1 (6 bases). The CDR3 sequence is 14 residues long. Trimming removed 4 bases at V and 0 bases at J, with 9 bases between. CDR1 KGHSH and CDR2 LQKENI come from the germline V gene. The CDR3 DNA follows: TGTGCCAGCTCACAGGGGGGAATGAACACTGAAGCTTTCTTT. Encoded protein: CASSQGGMNTEAFF.

About this clonotype itself: Its ends do not fully match the called genes, so a read error is possible. The chain is built from TRBV10-3 and TRBJ2-5, with 7 bases lining up with TRBD1. CDR3 length equals 16 residues. Looked up from germline, CDR1 is ENHRY and CDR2 is SYGVKD. The CDR3 DNA follows: TGTGCCATCAGTGAGTCGTACAGGGGTGTTGGAGAGACCCGGTACTTC. It yields the protein CAISESYRGVGETRYF.

Worth noting for this clonotype: The junction and the germline gene differ at one end; a read error may be behind it. V and J are TRBV10-3 and TRBJ2-1; 12 bases agree with TRBD2. The CDR3 spans 18 residues. Germline CDR1 and CDR2: ENHRY and SYGVKD. The CDR3, as DNA: TGTGTCATCAGTGTTTTGGATGTGACTAGCGGGGGCCACAATGAGCAGTTCTTC. Its protein is CVISVLDVTSGGHNEQFF.

This clonotype has at least ten counts. V is TRBV11-2 and J is TRBJ2-3; D is undetermined. CDR3 size: 13 residues. CDR1 is SGHAT, CDR2 FQNNGV, per germline. Trimming took 5 bases from V and 4 from J, leaving 10 bases between them. Here the CDR3 DNA reads TGTGCCAGCAGCCTACAACTTGCAGATACGCAGTATTTT. Its translation is CASSLQLADTQYF.

This clonotype was seen more than once but under ten times. The chain recombines TRBV3-1 with TRBJ1-6; a weak D match, TRBD1 (5 bases). The CDR3 is made up of 14 amino acids. Germline V gene lookup returns CDR1 LGHDT and CDR2 YNNKEL (reference sequence). Trimming cost V 1 base and J 10 bases, with 11 bases left between them. As DNA, the CDR3 is TGTGCCAGCAGCCAAGCAGGGCAGGACTCACCCCTCCACTTT. It is translated as CASSQAGQDSPLHF. The whole variable domain, filled in from reference TRBV3-1 and TRBJ1-6, reads DTAVSQTPKYLVTQMGNDKSIKCEQNLGHDTMYWYKQDSKKFLKIMFSYNNKELIINETVPNRFSPKSPDKAHLNLHINSLELGDSAVYFCASSQAGQDSPLHFGNGTRLTVT.

This clonotype was found a few times. The rearrangement links TRBV25-1 to TRBJ2-5; D is unclear. Trimming took 2 bases from V and 2 from J, leaving 12 bases between them. Germline assignment: CDR1 MGHDK and CDR2 SYGVNS. The CDR3 loop spans 15 amino acids. The CDR3, as DNA: TGTGCCAGCAGTGAACACGGCAGTCCGCAAGAGACCCAGTACTTC. Its translation: CASSEHGSPQETQYF. The whole variable domain, filled in from reference TRBV25-1 and TRBJ2-5, reads EADIYQTPRYLVIGTGKKITLECSQTMGHDKMYWYQQDPGMELHLIHYSYGVNSTEKGDLSSESTVSRIRTEHFPLTLESARPSHTSQYLCASSEHGSPQETQYFGPGTRLLVL.

In this sample, this clonotype turned up a few times. This sequence joins TRBV7-2 and TRBJ2-1, with D perhaps TRBD2 (5 bases). The germline gives CDR1 SGHTA, CDR2 FQGNSA. Trimming removed 2 bases from V and 5 bases from J, with 13 bases in between. The CDR3 is 15 residues long. DNA for the CDR3: TGTGCCAGCAGCTTAACCGTGGGAGCTGACAATGAGCAGTTCTTC. Encoded protein: CASSLTVGADNEQFF.

This clonotype was detected only a few times. The chain combines TRBV6-5 with TRBJ2-3; D may be TRBD1 or TRBD2 (6 bases each). The germline V gene encodes CDR1 MNHEY and CDR2 SVGAGI. Trimming left V 2 bases short and J 7 bases short, with 16 bases between. There are 15 residues in the CDR3. In nucleotides, the CDR3 is TGTGCCAGCAGTTACGTGGGGGGCAGCCGGAATACGCAGTATTTT. Its translation: CASSYVGGSRNTQYF.

The sample holds many counts of this clonotype. The rearrangement links TRBV3-1 to TRBJ1-1, with D hard to call. Germline V gene lookup returns CDR1 LGHDT and CDR2 YNNKEL (reference sequence). V lost 2 bases and J 1 base, leaving 8 bases between the germline ends. The CDR3 consists of 14 residues. The CDR3 region has the DNA TGTGCCAGCAGCCAAAGTTTAGGGAACACTGAAGCTTTCTTT. Residues: CASSQSLGNTEAFF. Full variable domain (missing parts from reference TRBV3-1 and TRBJ1-1): DTAVSQTPKYLVTQMGNDKSIKCEQNLGHDTMYWYKQDSKKFLKIMFSYNNKELIINETVPNRFSPKSPDKAHLNLHINSLELGDSAVYFCASSQSLGNTEAFFGQGTRLTVV.

Notes on this clonotype: The junction and the germline gene differ at one end; a read error may be behind it. This chain's CDR3 is CASSTGNSPLHF. CDR3 nucleotides: TGCGCCAGTAGTACGGGGAATTCACCCCTCCACTTT. The chain links TRBV19 to TRBJ1-6; D gene uncertain. This CDR3 contains 12 residues. Germline V lookup: CDR1 LNHDA, CDR2 SQIVND (reference sequence).

This clonotype was detected many times. This chain connects TRBV29-1 to TRBJ2-7; D not resolved. Germline V gives CDR1 SQVTM, CDR2 ANQGSEA. CDR3 size: 13 residues. V was trimmed by 7 bases and J by 3 bases, leaving 16 bases between them. This chain's CDR3 is CSAQDPRSYEQYF. CDR3 nucleotides: TGCAGCGCCCAGGACCCGAGGAGCTACGAGCAGTACTTC.

The table lists this clonotype with a few counts. The chain joins TRBV7-3 to TRBJ2-2; D tentatively reads TRBD1 or TRBD2 (5 bases each). The germline V gene has CDR1 SGHTA and CDR2 FQGTGA. The CDR3 loop spans 13 amino acids. The V gene lost 5 bases and the J gene lost 7 bases, with 11 bases spanning the gap. The CDR3 reads CASSEWGNGELFF. The CDR3, as DNA: TGTGCCAGCAGCGAGTGGGGGAACGGGGAGCTGTTTTTT. Filled out from reference TRBV7-3 and TRBJ2-2, the complete variable domain reads GAGVSQTPSNKVTEKGKYVELRCDPISGHTALYWYRQSLGQGPEFLIYFQGTGAADDSGLPNDRFFAVRPEGSVSTLKIQRTERGDSAVYLCASSEWGNGELFFGEGSRLTVL.

There are many counts of this clonotype. The chain has TRBV6-4 and TRBJ1-1; D not resolved. Between the trimmed V and J ends, which lost 2 bases and 5 bases, there was a span of 9 bases. CDR3 length equals 13 residues. The germline V gene encodes CDR1 MRHNA and CDR2 SNTAGT. The CDR3 DNA sequence: TGTGCCAGCAGTGACGAGATCAGTACTGAAGCTTTCTTT. This codes for CASSDEISTEAFF.

This clonotype was observed at least ten times. This rearrangement joins TRBV9 to TRBJ2-3; 11 nucleotides line up with TRBD2. CDR3 length equals 17 residues. Trimming removed 0 bases from V and 5 bases from J; junction bases left unmatched: 8. The V gene's germline CDR1 is SGDLS and CDR2 YYNGEE. CDR3 bases: TGTGCCAGCAGCGTAGGGCTTAGCGGGGGGGCTGAAGATACGCAGTATTTT. Translated, it gives CASSVGLSGGAEDTQYF.

This chain connects TRBV20-1 to TRBJ1-6; TRBD1 might be the D (5 bases). This CDR3 is 17 amino acids long. Deletions cut 0 bases from V and 7 bases from J, with 19 bases between. Germline V gives CDR1 DFQATT, CDR2 SNEGSKA (reference sequence). The CDR3 sequence is CSARDPGTGRVNSPLHF. DNA of the CDR3: TGCAGTGCTAGAGATCCAGGGACCGGACGGGTAAATTCACCCCTCCACTTT.

This clonotype was recorded many times. The chain combines TRBV12-3 or TRBV12-4 with TRBJ2-5; a possible D gene is TRBD1 (6 bases). The CDR3 length is 13 residues. V gave up 5 bases and J gave up 3 bases, with 10 bases separating them. This CDR3 is CASSPNREETQYF. DNA of the CDR3: TGTGCCAGCAGTCCCAACAGGGAAGAGACCCAGTACTTC.

The V and J genes are TRBV6-1 and TRBJ2-7, with D possibly TRBD2 on 5 matching bases. Germline CDR1 is MNHNS and CDR2 is SASEGT. The V end lost 7 bases, the J end lost 1 base, and 14 bases lay between the germline ends. This CDR3 has 14 residues. CDR3 protein: CASTGRGLSYEQYF. The CDR3 coding sequence is TGTGCCAGCACGGGTCGAGGGCTATCCTACGAGCAGTACTTC.

V gene TRBV25-1 combines with J gene TRBJ2-1; possibly TRBD1 or TRBD2 for D (5 bases each). CDR1 MGHDK and CDR2 SYGVNS come from the germline V gene. The CDR3 spans 14 residues. Trimming shortened V by 6 bases and J by 7 bases, and 16 bases separated the two germline ends. The CDR3 sequence: CASRGVGVSNEQFF. The CDR3 region has the DNA TGTGCCAGCAGGGGGGTGGGAGTAAGTAATGAGCAGTTCTTC.